The rows below give T cell receptor beta chains drawn from one sample of a study of neoadjuvant anti-PD-1 for oral cavity cancer. Assay: immunoSEQ multiplex PCR; the TCRdb copy retains only in-frame clones and omits some. The sample comprises around 17,000 clones, roughly three fifths of which are singletons, and roughly 2.8% rests with the top ten. The sequencing used PBMCs, collected before nivolumab (anti-PD-1) treatment. The receptor set was obtained from a person between 35 and 79 years old with oral cavity squamous cell carcinoma. Each CDR3 is given with its conserved first and last residue. A D gene is named only where the DNA matches it firmly. Clone size is shown for a subset of rows, as once, few, many or a class of expanded clone.

V gene	D gene	J gene	clone size	CDR3 DNA	CDR3 protein
TRBV5-6	-	TRBJ2-7	-	TGTGCCAGCAGCTTGGTCGGGAGCGGGTCCTACGAGCAGTACTTC	CASSLVGSGSYEQYF
TRBV10-3	-	TRBJ1-5	-	TGTGCCATCAGGGGGGAGGGCAATCAGCCCCAGCATTTT	CAIRGEGNQPQHF
TRBV9	-	TRBJ2-5	-	TGTGCCAGCAGCGTAGGGGACTTGGAGACCCAGTACTTC	CASSVGDLETQYF
TRBV5-4	TRBD2	TRBJ2-1	-	TGTGCCAGCAGCTTGGACGGGAGGGCCTACAATGAGCAGTTCTTC	CASSLDGRAYNEQFF
TRBV5-1	TRBD1	TRBJ2-3	-	TGCGCCAGCAGCTTTTGGACAGGGAATCAATTAGTAGATACGCAGTATTTT	CASSFWTGNQLVDTQYF
TRBV4-2	TRBD2	TRBJ2-2	-	TGTGCCAGCAGCCCCCGACTAGCGGGAGGGGTCGGGGAGCTGTTTTTT	CASSPRLAGGVGELFF
TRBV29-1	-	TRBJ2-7	-	TGCAGCGTTGAACGCGGGGTCGGCTCCTACGAGCAGTACTTC	CSVERGVGSYEQYF
TRBV7-6	-	TRBJ1-2	-	TGTGCCAGCAGCTTTTGGGAAAACTATGGCTACACCTTC	CASSFWENYGYTF
TRBV6-1	TRBD1	TRBJ2-1	-	TGTGCCAGCAGTCAAGCGTCGGGACAGGGTGACAATGAGCAGTTCTTC	CASSQASGQGDNEQFF
TRBV19	TRBD2	TRBJ2-2	few	TGTGCCAGTACCCCCCTGAGACTAGCGGGATTAGGCACCGGGGAGCTGTTTTTT	CASTPLRLAGLGTGELFF